The clone carrying this T cell receptor beta chain came up a few times. Its antigen is unknown. The source of the sample is a study of response to subunit inactivated influenza vaccine. TCRdb independently ran MiXCR on the RT-PCR reads; one entry per CDR3 protein. The profile shows under 200,000 distinct CDR3 sequences, about 10% of them singletons. The study, taken as a whole, reports: Authors suggested seasonal influenza vaccinations each recruit few new T cells.

CDR3 length: 17 residues. Germline CDR1 and CDR2: SGDLS and YYNGEE. Trimming shortened V by 1 base and J by 3 bases, and 14 bases separated the two germline ends. This clonotype was obtained from a man between 50 and 69 years old who received an inactivated influenza vaccine. Material: CD8+ T cells sorted from PBMCs, obtained roughly 24 months after vaccination. The rearrangement joins TRBV9 to TRBJ2-6; unclear D gene. The CDR3 DNA sequence: TGTGCCAGCAGCGTAAACCCATGGGCCATTGGGGCCAACGTCCTGACTTTC. Translation gives CASSVNPWAIGANVLTF. Filled out from reference TRBV9 and TRBJ2-6, the complete variable domain reads DSGVTQTPKHLITATGQRVTLRCSPRSGDLSVYWYQQSLDQGLQFLIQYYNGEERAKGNILERFSAQQFPDLHSELNLSSLELGDSALYFCASSVNPWAIGANVLTFGAGSRLTVL.